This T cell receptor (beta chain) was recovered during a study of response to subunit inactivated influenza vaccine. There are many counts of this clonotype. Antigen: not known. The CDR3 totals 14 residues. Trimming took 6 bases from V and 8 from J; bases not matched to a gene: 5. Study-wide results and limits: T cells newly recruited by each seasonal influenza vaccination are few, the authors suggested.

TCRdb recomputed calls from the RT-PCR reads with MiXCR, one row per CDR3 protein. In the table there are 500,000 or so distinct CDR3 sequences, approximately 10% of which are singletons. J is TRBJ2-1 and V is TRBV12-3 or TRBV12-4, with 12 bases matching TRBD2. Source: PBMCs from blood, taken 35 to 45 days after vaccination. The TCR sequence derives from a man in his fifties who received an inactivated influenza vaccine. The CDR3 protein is CASRPSGGGDEQFF. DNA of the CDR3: TGTGCCAGCAGGCCTAGCGGGGGGGGGGATGAGCAGTTCTTC.